The 12 T cell receptor beta chains given below trace back to one sample, sequenced in a study of human T cells and chemical hapten exposure. MiXCR was run by TCRdb on the RACE reads, yielding one entry per CDR3 protein. The top ten clones hold 1% to 1.2% of a sample with about 90,000 distinct CDR3 sequences, approximately 11% of them seen once. Time point of the sample: patch test 3, about 24 weeks after DPC sensitization. The treatment was: therapeutic diphenylcyclopropenone sensitization with weekly scalp DPC. Sequenced here: whole blood, sampled in connection with sensitization to the hapten diphenylcyclopropenone (DPC). These receptors all stem from a woman in her 30s with alopecia areata. Some clones in this sample may be carry-over from other donors' samples.

This sequence joins TRBV18 and TRBJ2-5; possible D gene TRBD1, 5 bases. Trimming cost V 6 bases and J 2 bases, with 10 bases left between them. The CDR3 covers 13 residues. CDR1 KGHSH and CDR2 LQKENI come from the germline V gene. CDR3 residues: CASSPTEQETQYF. The CDR3 nucleotides are TGTGCCAGCTCTCCGACAGAGCAAGAGACCCAGTACTTC.

This clonotype was picked up a small number of times. This chain joins TRBV30 and TRBJ1-1, with 7 bases matching TRBD1. Germline values: CDR1 GTSNPN, CDR2 SVGIG (reference sequence). There are 16 residues in the CDR3. The V gene end was trimmed by 3 bases and the J gene end by 4 bases; junction bases not matched to a gene: 14. The CDR3 protein is CAWSPNPTGSTTEAFF. Written as DNA, the CDR3 is TGTGCCTGGAGCCCCAACCCGACAGGGTCGACCACTGAAGCTTTCTTT.

This clonotype was observed a few times. This chain connects TRBV28 to TRBJ2-7; the D gene is possibly TRBD1 (5 bases). The V and J ends lost 5 bases and 3 bases respectively, with 17 bases between them. The CDR3 totals 15 residues. Germline CDR1 and CDR2: MDHEN and SYDVKM. The CDR3 nucleotides read TGTGCCAGCAGTCTTTCGACAGTCCGGAGCTACGAGCAGTACTTC. It is translated as CASSLSTVRSYEQYF.

The chain recombines TRBV4-3 with TRBJ2-2; no clear D. V lost 0 bases, J lost 7 bases, and 6 bases lay in between. Per the germline V gene, CDR1 is LGHNA and CDR2 is YSLEER. The CDR3 runs to 13 residues. For the CDR3, the DNA is TGCGCCAGCAGCCAAGATAGGGTCGGGGAGCTGTTTTTT. Translated: CASSQDRVGELFF.

The sample holds many counts of this clonotype. As DNA, the CDR3 is TGTGCCAGCAGCCCACTAATTGAAGCTTTCTTT. Translated, it gives CASSPLIEAFF. The gene calls are TRBV7-9 and TRBJ1-1, with D hard to call. The V end was cut by 5 bases, the J end by 7 bases, with 8 bases between. Per germline, CDR1 SEHNR and CDR2 FQNEAQ (reference sequence). The CDR3 runs 11 residues.

The sample holds many counts of this clonotype. The V call is TRBV18, the J call TRBJ2-5, with D possibly TRBD1 on 6 matching bases. The germline V gene encodes CDR1 KGHSH and CDR2 LQKENI. Trimming pared 0 bases from V and 2 bases from J, leaving 7 bases between. CDR3 size: 14 residues. The CDR3 nucleotides read TGTGCCAGCTCACCACCGGGACAACAAGAGACCCAGTACTTC. Amino acids: CASSPPGQQETQYF.

This clonotype was counted between two and nine times. The rearrangement links TRBV7-9 to TRBJ2-3; D perhaps matches TRBD2 (6 bases). This CDR3 comprises 12 residues. V lost 10 bases and J 4 bases, leaving 12 bases between the germline ends. Germline V gene sequence: CDR1 SEHNR, CDR2 FQNEAQ (reference sequence). The CDR3 is CATRTTPDTQYF. CDR3 in DNA: TGTGCCACCCGGACTACCCCAGATACGCAGTATTTT.

Many counts were recorded for this clonotype. The chain uses TRBV28 and TRBJ1-3; maybe TRBD1 (5 bases). Trimming stripped 8 bases from V and 2 bases from J, with 10 bases between. The CDR3 length is 13 residues. Germline lookup yields CDR1 MDHEN and CDR2 SYDVKM. The CDR3: CASARTPGNTIYF. CDR3 bases: TGTGCCAGCGCCCGGACACCTGGAAACACCATATATTTT. Full variable domain (rest looked up from reference TRBV28 and TRBJ1-3): DVKVTQSSRYLVKRTGEKVFLECVQDMDHENMFWYRQDPGLGLRLIYFSYDVKMKEKGDIPEGYSVSREKKERFSLILESASTNQTSMYLCASARTPGNTIYFGEGSWLTVV.

This clonotype appeared many times. V usage is TRBV30 and J usage is TRBJ1-6; possible D gene TRBD1, 5 bases. The CDR3 contains 14 residues. V was pared by 2 bases and J by 7 bases, with 12 bases between. Germline-derived CDR1 and CDR2 are GTSNPN and SVGIG (reference sequence). The CDR3 sequence: CAWSRQLRNSPLHF. In DNA, the CDR3 is TGTGCCTGGAGTCGACAGCTTCGGAATTCACCCCTCCACTTT.

The table lists this clonotype with many counts. The rearrangement joins TRBV6-4 to TRBJ1-5; unclear D gene. This CDR3 contains 14 residues. V lost 2 bases to trimming and J lost 3 bases, with 8 bases between them. Germline V gene data show CDR1 as MRHNA and CDR2 as SNTAGT. The CDR3: CASSDGTYNQPQHF. The DNA of the CDR3 is TGTGCCAGCAGTGACGGCACATACAATCAGCCCCAGCATTTT.

This clonotype has ten or more counts. The chain recombines TRBV30 with TRBJ1-5; D perhaps matches TRBD1 (5 bases). CDR3 length: 13 residues. V shed 5 bases and J shed 4 bases, with 12 bases lying between them. Germline CDR1 is GTSNPN and CDR2 is SVGIG (reference sequence). As DNA, the CDR3 is TGTGCCTGGGGGACTAATGGTAATCAGCCCCAGCATTTT. This codes for CAWGTNGNQPQHF.

This clonotype was observed many times. This chain links TRBV12-3 or TRBV12-4 with TRBJ2-3, with D possibly TRBD2 on 6 matching bases. The CDR3 is 14 amino acids. Trimming cost V 5 bases and J 5 bases, with 14 bases left between them. The CDR3 coding sequence is TGTGCCAGCAGTCTCCGGGACTCTCAAGATACGCAGTATTTT. It is translated as CASSLRDSQDTQYF.